The clone carrying this TCR beta chain is medium-sized within its sample. Its matching antigen is unknown. In a multiplex PCR, 32 V and 13 J primers amplified TCR beta CDR3. TCRdb analysed the multiplex PCR reads with MiXCR anew, one entry per CDR3 protein. The repertoire includes under 7,000 distinct CDR3 sequences, 18% of them detected once, and 3.5% to 4% sits in the top ten. J gave up 5 bases and V 5 bases, and 7 bases lay outside the gene matches. There are 15 residues in the CDR3. These data are taken from a study of immune heterogeneity within non-small cell lung tumors. Study outcomes and limitations: The study found identical dominant CDR3 beta clonotypes recurring across tumor sites within a patient, alongside site-unique high-frequency clones.

Bulk tumor genomic DNA was the template, and each sample received roughly 590 ng. Biopsies that were spaced far apart were taken, several per primary tumor, during surgery. Newly diagnosed with untreated non-small cell lung cancer, the patients underwent curative surgery. This TCR came from a man aged 35 to 55 with non-small cell lung cancer. The specimen was lung tumor tissue. The rearrangement joins TRBV12-3 or TRBV12-4 to TRBJ1-5, with 9 bases fitting TRBD1. The CDR3 spells CASSTQGQGHQPQHF. DNA for the CDR3: TGTGCCAGCAGTACCCAGGGACAGGGCCATCAGCCCCAGCATTTT.